These 27 T cell receptor beta chains share one sample of origin, sequenced in a study of blood T cell repertoires in COVID-19 (dated by TCRdb to 2018 to 2020). The library was produced with the immunoSEQ multiplex PCR assay. The immuneACCESS repertoire file appears here via TCRdb, limited to in-frame rearrangements. These files lack a portion of the clones; in checked studies, under half of the deficit traces to unresolved V genes, and the cause of the others is not known. Here the sample has about 70,000 clones; around 83% occur a single time. Of the sample, about 4% is held by the ten largest clones. Source material: peripheral blood. All receptors derive from a man aged 70-80 years with active COVID-19.

The chain links TRBV28 to TRBJ2-7, with TRBD2 as a possible D gene (6 bases). Looked up from germline, CDR1 is MDHEN and CDR2 is SYDVKM. This CDR3 is 15 amino acids long. The germline V and J ends were trimmed by 8 bases and 7 bases, with 24 bases remaining between them. The CDR3 DNA follows: TGTGCCAGCTTCCCCCCTAGCCGGGAGCCTAGGGAGCAGTACTTC. It translates to CASFPPSREPREQYF.

This clone was counted a few times. V gene TRBV10-3 combines with J gene TRBJ2-7, with D tentatively TRBD2 (6 bases). Between the trimmed V and J ends, which lost 1 base and 7 bases, there was a span of 11 bases. The CDR3 is made up of 13 amino acids. Germline V gene lookup returns CDR1 ENHRY and CDR2 SYGVKD. CDR3: CAISELGRGEQYF. The CDR3 nucleotides read TGTGCCATCAGTGAGTTGGGTCGGGGGGAGCAGTACTTC.

This clone appeared a few times. The CDR3 sequence: CSLGRVDTQYF. The CDR3 DNA reads as TGCAGTTTGGGTCGGGTGGATACGCAGTATTTT. V usage is TRBV20-1 and J usage is TRBJ2-3, with unresolved D. This CDR3 region has 11 residues. The V end was cut by 8 bases, the J end by 6 bases, with 12 bases between. Germline V lookup: CDR1 DFQATT, CDR2 SNEGSKA (reference sequence).

This chain joins TRBV24-1 and TRBJ1-4; possible D gene TRBD1, 5 bases. Germline-derived CDR1 and CDR2 are KGHDR and SFDVKD. Deletions cut 1 base from V and 8 bases from J, with 22 bases between. The CDR3 consists of 18 residues. In DNA, the CDR3 is TGTGCCACCAGTGATTTAGACCCCACCCGGGGGGGAAAGGAAAAACTGTTTTTT. It yields the protein CATSDLDPTRGGKEKLFF.

The gene calls are TRBV2 and TRBJ2-1; possibly TRBD2 for D (6 bases). The V gene lost 8 bases and the J gene lost 9 bases, with 11 bases spanning the gap. CDR3 size: 11 residues. Germline V lookup: CDR1 SNHLY, CDR2 FYNNEI. CDR3 loop: CASGQAGEQFF. CDR3 bases: TGTGCCAGCGGCCAAGCGGGTGAGCAGTTCTTC.

The J gene is TRBJ2-1, the V gene TRBV9; D remains ambiguous. The germline CDR1 and CDR2 sequences are SGDLS and YYNGEE. V lost 4 bases and J lost 0, with 11 bases in between. This CDR3 has 15 amino acids. The CDR3 nucleotides read TGTGCCAGCAGCCCCCCCCCAGACTCCTACAATGAGCAGTTCTTC. This translates into CASSPPPDSYNEQFF. The full variable domain, completed using reference TRBV9 and TRBJ2-1, is DSGVTQTPKHLITATGQRVTLRCSPRSGDLSVYWYQQSLDQGLQFLIQYYNGEERAKGNILERFSAQQFPDLHSELNLSSLELGDSALYFCASSPPPDSYNEQFFGPGTRLTVL.

This rearrangement joins TRBV19 to TRBJ1-6, with TRBD1 matching over 7 bases. There are 14 residues in the CDR3. Germline V gives CDR1 LNHDA, CDR2 SQIVND (reference sequence). With V trimmed by 6 bases and J by 9 bases, 8 bases remained unmatched. CDR3: CASSPTGMVSPLHF. CDR3 coding DNA: TGTGCCAGTAGCCCGACAGGGATGGTTTCACCCCTCCACTTT.

The CDR3 DNA sequence: TGTGCCAGCAGTTTACGGGGGAGGAACACTGAAGCTTTCTTT. Its translation: CASSLRGRNTEAFF. The rearrangement joins TRBV27 to TRBJ1-1; weak D call: TRBD1 (5 bases). CDR1 MNHEY and CDR2 SMNVEV come from the germline V gene (reference sequence). The V gene lost 2 bases and the J gene lost 1 base, with 8 bases spanning the gap. The CDR3 consists of 14 residues.

The J gene is TRBJ1-1, the V gene TRBV12-3 or TRBV12-4, with unresolved D. CDR3 size: 13 residues. V was pared by 1 base and J by 0 bases, with 3 bases between. The CDR3 protein is CASSLGVNTEAFF. CDR3 in DNA: TGTGCCAGCAGTTTAGGAGTGAACACTGAAGCTTTCTTT.

J is TRBJ2-3 and V is TRBV6-5; D gene unclear. This CDR3 is 15 amino acids long. V lost 5 bases and J 3 bases, leaving 15 bases between the germline ends. Germline V gene data show CDR1 as MNHEY and CDR2 as SVGAGI. CDR3 nucleotides: TGTGCCAGCAGTCTACTGAGTCCCGTTACAGATACGCAGTATTTT. It codes for CASSLLSPVTDTQYF.

The CDR3 loop reads CASSLAGLAGGPGAEQYF. The CDR3 nucleotides are TGTGCCAGCAGCTTGGCCGGACTAGCGGGAGGTCCGGGGGCGGAGCAGTACTTC. The genes are TRBV5-5 and TRBJ2-7; TRBD2 agrees at 14 bases. CDR1 is SGHKS and CDR2 is YYEKEE in the germline V gene (reference sequence). The CDR3 sequence is 18 residues long. V lost 0 bases, J lost 7 bases, and 12 bases stayed unmatched. Complete variable domain (other parts from reference TRBV5-5 and TRBJ2-7): DAGVTQSPTHLIKTRGQQVTLRCSPISGHKSVSWYQQVLGQGPQFIFQYYEKEERGRGNFPDRFSARQFPNYSSELNVNALLLGDSALYLCASSLAGLAGGPGAEQYFGPGTRLTVT.

This rearrangement joins TRBV7-2 to TRBJ2-1; 12 bases match TRBD2. The CDR3 spans 15 residues. J lost 3 bases, V lost 5 bases, and 2 bases had no gene match. Germline CDR1 and CDR2: SGHTA and FQGNSA. The CDR3 spells CASSPSGGGYNEQFF. The CDR3, as DNA: TGTGCCAGCAGCCCTAGCGGGGGGGGCTACAATGAGCAGTTCTTC.

The gene calls are TRBV15 and TRBJ2-1, with D maybe TRBD2 (5 bases). Germline assignment: CDR1 LNHNV and CDR2 YYDKDF (reference sequence). The CDR3 runs 14 residues. Trimming stripped 0 bases from V and 6 bases from J, with 9 bases between. The CDR3 DNA sequence: TGTGCCACCAGCAGAGATCGGAGCGGCAATGAGCAGTTCTTC. This encodes CATSRDRSGNEQFF. The full variable domain, its missing parts supplied by reference TRBV15 and TRBJ2-1, is DAMVIQNPRYQVTQFGKPVTLSCSQTLNHNVMYWYQQKSSQAPKLLFHYYDKDFNNEADTPDNFQSRRPNTSFCFLDIRSPGLGDTAMYLCATSRDRSGNEQFFGPGTRLTVL.

The rearrangement links TRBV7-2 to TRBJ1-5, with 9 positions matching TRBD1. V lost 1 base to trimming and J lost 6 bases; unmatched junction nucleotides: 7. The CDR3 consists of 16 residues. Germline V gene lookup returns CDR1 SGHTA and CDR2 FQGNSA. CDR3 DNA sequence: TGTGCCAGCAGCTTAGGAGGACAGGGGTGGGGTCAGCCCCAGCATTTT. Amino acid sequence: CASSLGGQGWGQPQHF.

This clone was counted only a few times. At one of its ends the junction is not consistent with the germline gene, which may arise from a read error. The genes are TRBV7-7 and TRBJ2-2; 13 nucleotides agree with TRBD2. The CDR3 runs 16 residues. Germline V gene sequence: CDR1 SSHAT, CDR2 FNYEAQ (reference sequence). In DNA form, the CDR3 reads TGTGCTAGCAGCTCAAGGACTAGCGGGAGTCCCGGGGAGCTGTTTTTT. This sequence encodes CASSSRTSGSPGELFF.

J is TRBJ2-2 and V is TRBV4-3; 11 bases map to TRBD2. After removal of 3 bases from V and 7 bases from J, the junction contained 1 base not matched to a gene. In germline, CDR1 is LGHNA, CDR2 YSLEER. The CDR3 sequence is 14 residues long. CDR3 in DNA: TGCGCCAGCAGCCAGGGGACTAGCGGCGGGGAGCTGTTTTTT. Protein product: CASSQGTSGGELFF.

This chain joins TRBV7-3 and TRBJ2-1, with TRBD2 matching 14 bases. Germline V CDR1 and CDR2: SGHTA, FQGTGA. The CDR3 has 15 amino acids. The ends lost 5 bases at V and 12 bases at J; junction bases unmatched: 9. DNA of the CDR3: TGTGCCAGCAGCGCCAGACTAGCGGGAGGGCTAGGGCAGTTCTTC. Translating gives CASSARLAGGLGQFF.

V usage is TRBV6-5 and J usage is TRBJ2-7; TRBD1 matches 7 bases. This CDR3 is 11 amino acids long. CDR1 and CDR2 (germline): MNHEY, SVGAGI. The junction had 6 bases not matched to a gene; V was cut back by 6 bases and J by 10 bases. The CDR3 sequence is CASRLQGDQYF. The DNA for the CDR3 is TGTGCCAGCAGGCTGCAGGGGGACCAGTACTTC.

In its sample, this clone was seen a few times. V and J are TRBV12-5 and TRBJ2-5; D might be TRBD2 (6 bases). The CDR3 has 14 amino acids. Per germline, CDR1 LGHNT and CDR2 FRNRAP. Trimming stripped 2 bases from V and 5 bases from J, with 12 bases between. The CDR3 bases are TGTGCTAGTGGTTTGTGGCCCCGGGGGGAGACCCAGTACTTC. This codes for CASGLWPRGETQYF. The whole variable domain, filled in from reference TRBV12-5 and TRBJ2-5, reads DARVTQTPRHKVTEMGQEVTMRCQPILGHNTVFWYRQTMMQGLELLAYFRNRAPLDDSGMPKDRFSAEMPDATLATLKIQPSEPRDSAVYFCASGLWPRGETQYFGPGTRLLVL.

Details on this clone: The same CDR3 arises from other DNA sequences in this sample as well. The chain joins TRBV5-1 to TRBJ2-2; 9 bases agree with TRBD2. The CDR3 is 16 amino acids. Germline trimming cut 0 bases from V and 5 bases from J; bases unmatched to any gene: 5. The germline gives CDR1 SGHRS, CDR2 YFSETQ. This CDR3 is CASSLVGGRATGELFF. Written as DNA, the CDR3 is TGCGCCAGCAGCTTGGTAGGCGGGAGGGCGACCGGGGAGCTGTTTTTT.

This chain links TRBV4-3 with TRBJ2-1; 8 nucleotides match TRBD2. The V and J ends lost 1 base and 10 bases, in that order; junction bases with no gene match: 6. CDR1 and CDR2 from the germline V gene are LGHNA and YSLEER. This CDR3 spans 14 amino acids. CDR3 amino acids: CASSQVAVAGEQFF. As DNA, the CDR3 is TGCGCCAGCAGCCAAGTTGCGGTAGCGGGAGAGCAGTTCTTC.

V usage is TRBV7-9 and J usage is TRBJ2-1; 9 bases are shared with TRBD2. This CDR3 has 14 residues. J was trimmed by 13 bases and V by 0 bases; bases with no gene match: 7. Germline CDR1 SEHNR, CDR2 FQNEAQ (reference sequence). CDR3 residues: CASSLAPAGGPQFF. The CDR3 nucleotides are TGTGCCAGCAGCTTAGCCCCCGCGGGAGGGCCCCAGTTCTTC.

The chain joins TRBV11-3 to TRBJ2-3; D is perhaps TRBD2 (5 bases). This CDR3 has 13 residues. Trimming took off 5 bases at V and 4 bases at J, with 10 bases between the two ends. The germline V gene encodes CDR1 SGHNT and CDR2 YENEEA. Here the CDR3 DNA reads TGTGCCAGCAGCCCTCCGGGGTCAGATACGCAGTATTTT. Protein sequence: CASSPPGSDTQYF.

CDR3 amino acids: CAWSLGGGQPQHF. The DNA for the CDR3 is TGTGCCTGGAGTCTGGGGGGAGGTCAGCCCCAGCATTTT. The V call is TRBV30, the J call TRBJ1-5; D is perhaps TRBD1 (5 bases). Trimming took 2 bases from V and 6 from J, leaving 11 bases between them. CDR1 is GTSNPN and CDR2 is SVGIG in the germline V gene (reference sequence). The CDR3 sequence is 13 residues long.

The rearrangement uses TRBV6-1 and TRBJ1-1, with a weak D call TRBD1 (5 bases). Germline V CDR1 and CDR2: MNHNS, SASEGT. The CDR3 loop spans 16 amino acids. The V gene lost 2 bases and the J gene lost 0 bases, with 13 bases spanning the gap. The CDR3 bases are TGTGCCAGCAGTGAAAATTGGGGCAGCTTGAACACTGAAGCTTTCTTT. Translation gives CASSENWGSLNTEAFF.

This clone appeared once. This chain links TRBV5-4 with TRBJ2-5; the match to TRBD2 covers 11 bases. The J segment lost 5 bases and the V segment lost 0 bases, leaving 9 bases of the junction unmatched. This CDR3 is built from 17 residues. Germline values: CDR1 SGHNT, CDR2 YYREEE (reference sequence). The CDR3 coding sequence is TGTGCCAGCAGCTTGGGGACTAGCGGGCCCCCCGGGGAGACCCAGTACTTC. This translates into CASSLGTSGPPGETQYF.

This sequence joins TRBV7-2 and TRBJ2-5; D may be TRBD1 (6 bases). The length of the CDR3 is 15 residues. The ends were cut back, 0 bases at V and 7 bases at J, with 15 bases in the middle. The germline V gene has CDR1 SGHTA and CDR2 FQGNSA. For the CDR3, the DNA is TGTGCCAGCAGCTTAGCCCCCGTCCCACAGGGGACCCAGTACTTC. Amino acid sequence: CASSLAPVPQGTQYF.